A single T cell receptor beta chain is shown here with its context. The PCR was carried out with 60 Vbeta primers and 13 Jbeta primers. Sequencing used immunoSEQ multiplex PCR; TCRdb keeps in-frame clones, though not all of them. The repertoire holds more than 80,000 clones, with just under 75% as singletons. CDR1 is MDHEN, CDR2 SYDVKM, per germline. The CDR3 contains 14 residues. V lost 2 bases to trimming and J lost 6 bases, with 13 bases between them. The record originates from a study of cytomegalovirus exposure and HLA in healthy donors. The V gene is TRBV28, the J gene TRBJ1-1, with D unresolved. The origin of this receptor is a man aged 60 to 75 in good health and CMV-seronegative. Sequences were obtained from PBMCs. The DNA for the CDR3 is TGTGCCAGCAGTTTAAGTCCTGGTCGCGCTGAAGCTTTCTTT. Its translation is CASSLSPGRAEAFF.